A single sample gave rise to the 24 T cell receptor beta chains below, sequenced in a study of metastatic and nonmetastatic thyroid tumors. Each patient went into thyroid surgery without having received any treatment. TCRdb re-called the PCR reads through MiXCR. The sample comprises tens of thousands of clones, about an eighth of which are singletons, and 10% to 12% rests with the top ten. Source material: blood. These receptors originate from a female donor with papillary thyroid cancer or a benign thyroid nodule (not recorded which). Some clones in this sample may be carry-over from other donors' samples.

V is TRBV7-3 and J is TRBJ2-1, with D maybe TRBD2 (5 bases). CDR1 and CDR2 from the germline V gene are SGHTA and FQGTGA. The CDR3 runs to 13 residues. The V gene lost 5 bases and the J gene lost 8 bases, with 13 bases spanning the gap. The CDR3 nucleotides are TGTGCCAGCAGCCCAACTAGAGCGGATGAGCAGTTCTTC. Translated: CASSPTRADEQFF.

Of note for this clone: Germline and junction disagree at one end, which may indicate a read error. Here the CDR3 DNA reads TGTGCCTGGAGCCCACCTTATCGAGAGGCCAGGGAGACCAAGTACTTC. Amino acids: CAWSPPYREARETKYF. The chain recombines TRBV30 with TRBJ2-5; D may correspond to TRBD1 or TRBD2 (5 bases each). The CDR3 sequence is 16 residues long. Germline V lookup: CDR1 GTSNPN, CDR2 SVGIG (reference sequence).

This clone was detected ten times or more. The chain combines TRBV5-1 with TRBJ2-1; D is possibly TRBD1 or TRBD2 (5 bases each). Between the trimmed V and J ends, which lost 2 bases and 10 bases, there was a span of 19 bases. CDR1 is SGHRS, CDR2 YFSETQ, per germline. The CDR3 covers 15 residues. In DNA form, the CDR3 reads TGCGCCAGCAGCTTATCGACGGGGACCTCAGGGGAGCAGTTCTTC. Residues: CASSLSTGTSGEQFF.

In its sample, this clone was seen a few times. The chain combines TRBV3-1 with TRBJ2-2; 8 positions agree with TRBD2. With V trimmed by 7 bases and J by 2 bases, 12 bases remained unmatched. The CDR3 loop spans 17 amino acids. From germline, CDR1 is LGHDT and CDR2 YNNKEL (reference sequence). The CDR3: CASTFSGISPNTGELFF. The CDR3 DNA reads TGTGCCAGCACATTTAGCGGGATATCTCCAAACACCGGGGAGCTGTTTTTT.

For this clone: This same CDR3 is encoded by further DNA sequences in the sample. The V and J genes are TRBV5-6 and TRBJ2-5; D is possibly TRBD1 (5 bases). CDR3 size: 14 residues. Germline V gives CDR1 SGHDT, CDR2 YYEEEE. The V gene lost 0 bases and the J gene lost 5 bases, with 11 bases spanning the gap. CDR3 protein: CASSLGAGQETQYF. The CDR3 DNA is TGTGCCAGCAGCTTGGGGGCAGGGCAGGAGACCCAGTACTTC.

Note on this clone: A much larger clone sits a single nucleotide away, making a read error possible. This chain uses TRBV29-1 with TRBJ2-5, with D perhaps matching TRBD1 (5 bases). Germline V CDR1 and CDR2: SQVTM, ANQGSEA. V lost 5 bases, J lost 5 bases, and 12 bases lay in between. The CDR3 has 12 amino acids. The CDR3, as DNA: TGCAGCGTTTCCTGGGGCCAGGAGACCCAGTACTTC. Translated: CSVSWGQETQYF.

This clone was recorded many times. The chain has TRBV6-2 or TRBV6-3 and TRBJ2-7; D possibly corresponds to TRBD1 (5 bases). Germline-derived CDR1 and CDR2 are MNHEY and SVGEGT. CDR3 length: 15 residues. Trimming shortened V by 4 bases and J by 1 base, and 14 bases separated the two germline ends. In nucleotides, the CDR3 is TGTGCCAGCAGTTTCTACAGGTTTATTTCCTACGAGCAGTACTTC. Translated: CASSFYRFISYEQYF.

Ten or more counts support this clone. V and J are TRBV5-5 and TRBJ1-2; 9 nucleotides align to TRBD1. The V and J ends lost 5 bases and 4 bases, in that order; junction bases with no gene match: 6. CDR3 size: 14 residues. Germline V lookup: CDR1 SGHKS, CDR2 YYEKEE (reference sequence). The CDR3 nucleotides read TGTGCCAGCAGTGTAGGACAGGGGATCTATGGCTACACCTTC. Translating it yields CASSVGQGIYGYTF.

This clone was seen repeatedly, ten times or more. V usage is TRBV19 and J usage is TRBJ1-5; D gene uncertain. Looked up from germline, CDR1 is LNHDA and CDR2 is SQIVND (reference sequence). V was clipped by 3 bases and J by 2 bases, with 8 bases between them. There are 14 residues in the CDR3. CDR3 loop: CASSIFSGNQPQHF. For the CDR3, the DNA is TGTGCCAGTAGTATCTTCAGCGGCAATCAGCCCCAGCATTTT.

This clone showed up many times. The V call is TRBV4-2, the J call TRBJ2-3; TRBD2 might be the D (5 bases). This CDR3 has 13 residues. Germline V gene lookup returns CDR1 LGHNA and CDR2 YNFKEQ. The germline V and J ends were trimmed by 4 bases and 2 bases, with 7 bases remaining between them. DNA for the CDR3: TGTGCCAGCAGCCTCCGGGACACAGATACGCAGTATTTT. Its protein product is CASSLRDTDTQYF.

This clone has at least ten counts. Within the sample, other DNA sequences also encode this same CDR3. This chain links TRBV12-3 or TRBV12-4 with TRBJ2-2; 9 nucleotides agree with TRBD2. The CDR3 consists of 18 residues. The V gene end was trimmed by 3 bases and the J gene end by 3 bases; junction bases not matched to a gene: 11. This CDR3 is CASSFFVGTSGYTGELFF. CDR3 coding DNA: TGTGCCAGCAGTTTTTTTGTTGGTACTAGCGGGTACACCGGGGAGCTGTTTTTT.

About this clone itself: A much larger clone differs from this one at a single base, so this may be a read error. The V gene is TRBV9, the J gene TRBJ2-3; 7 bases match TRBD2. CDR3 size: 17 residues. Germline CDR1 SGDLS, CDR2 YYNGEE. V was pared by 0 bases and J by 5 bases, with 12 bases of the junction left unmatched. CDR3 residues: CASSVDVGGVRIDTQYF. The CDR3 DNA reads TGTGCCAGCAGCGTAGACGTGGGAGGGGTGAGGATAGATACGCAGTATTTT.

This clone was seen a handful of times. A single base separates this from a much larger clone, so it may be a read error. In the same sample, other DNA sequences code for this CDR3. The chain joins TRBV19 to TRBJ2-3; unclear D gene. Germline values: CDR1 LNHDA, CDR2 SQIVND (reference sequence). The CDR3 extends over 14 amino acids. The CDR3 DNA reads TGTGCCAGTAGTCTGCTAGACACCACAGACACGCAGTATTTT. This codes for CASSLLDTTDTQYF. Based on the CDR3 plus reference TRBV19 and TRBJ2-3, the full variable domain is DGGITQSPKYLFRKEGQNVTLSCEQNLNHDAMYWYRQDPGQGLRLIYYSQIVNDFQKGDIAEGYSVSREKKESFPLTVTSAQKNPTAFYLCASSLLDTTDTQYFGPGTRLTVL.

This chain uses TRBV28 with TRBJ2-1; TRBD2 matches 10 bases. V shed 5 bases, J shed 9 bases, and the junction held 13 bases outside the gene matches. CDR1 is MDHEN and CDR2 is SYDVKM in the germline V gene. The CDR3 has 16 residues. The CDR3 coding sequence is TGTGCCAGCAGTCACATCCCTAGCGGGAGCTACGGTGAGCAGTTCTTC. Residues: CASSHIPSGSYGEQFF.

Here the CDR3 reads CASTPSGTGDAPGSQETQYF. Written as DNA, the CDR3 is TGTGCCAGCACACCCTCGGGGACAGGGGACGCGCCAGGCAGCCAAGAGACCCAGTACTTC. The chain uses TRBV6-2 or TRBV6-3 and TRBJ2-5, with TRBD1 matching over 10 bases. From germline, CDR1 is MNHEY and CDR2 SVGEGT. V trimming: 7 bases; J trimming: 1 base; junction bases outside the gene matches: 21. This CDR3 has 20 amino acids.

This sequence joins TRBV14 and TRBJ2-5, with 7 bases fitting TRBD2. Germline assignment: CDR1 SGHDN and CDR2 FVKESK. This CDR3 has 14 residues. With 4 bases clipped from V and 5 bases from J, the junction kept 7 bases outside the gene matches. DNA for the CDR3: TGTGCCAGCAGCCCCCCCTGGGGAGGGGAGACCCAGTACTTC. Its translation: CASSPPWGGETQYF.

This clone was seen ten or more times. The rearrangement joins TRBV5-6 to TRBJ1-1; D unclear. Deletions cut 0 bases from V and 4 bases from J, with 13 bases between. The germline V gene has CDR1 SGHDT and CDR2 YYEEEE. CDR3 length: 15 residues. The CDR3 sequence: CASSLGRHSPTEAFF. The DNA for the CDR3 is TGTGCCAGCAGCTTGGGACGGCACTCCCCCACTGAAGCTTTCTTT.

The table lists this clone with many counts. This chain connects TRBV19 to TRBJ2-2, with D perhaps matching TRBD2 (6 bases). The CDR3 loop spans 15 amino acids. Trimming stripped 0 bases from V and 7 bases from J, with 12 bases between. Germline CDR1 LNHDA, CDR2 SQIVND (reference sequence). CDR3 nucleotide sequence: TGTGCCAGTAGTATAGAGGAGGGGAGGAGCGGGGAGCTGTTTTTT. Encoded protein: CASSIEEGRSGELFF.

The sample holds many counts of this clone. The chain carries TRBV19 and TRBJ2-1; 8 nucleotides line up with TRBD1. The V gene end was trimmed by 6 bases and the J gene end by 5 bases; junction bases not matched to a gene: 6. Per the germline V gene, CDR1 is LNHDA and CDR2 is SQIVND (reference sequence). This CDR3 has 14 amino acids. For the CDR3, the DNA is TGTGCCAGTAGGCCGACAGGGGTCAACAATGAGCAGTTCTTC. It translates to CASRPTGVNNEQFF.

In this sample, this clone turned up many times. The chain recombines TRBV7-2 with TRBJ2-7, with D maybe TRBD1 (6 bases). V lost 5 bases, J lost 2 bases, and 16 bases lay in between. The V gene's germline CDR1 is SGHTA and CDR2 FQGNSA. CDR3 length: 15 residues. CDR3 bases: TGTGCCAGCAGCCGCAGACAGGAGACCACCTACGAGCAGTACTTC. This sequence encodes CASSRRQETTYEQYF.

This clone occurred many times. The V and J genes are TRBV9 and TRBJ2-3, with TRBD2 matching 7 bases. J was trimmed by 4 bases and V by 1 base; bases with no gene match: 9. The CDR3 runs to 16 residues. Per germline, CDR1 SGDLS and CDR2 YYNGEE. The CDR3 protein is CASSVSAGVLADTQYF. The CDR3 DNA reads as TGTGCCAGCAGCGTAAGCGCGGGAGTTTTGGCAGATACGCAGTATTTT.

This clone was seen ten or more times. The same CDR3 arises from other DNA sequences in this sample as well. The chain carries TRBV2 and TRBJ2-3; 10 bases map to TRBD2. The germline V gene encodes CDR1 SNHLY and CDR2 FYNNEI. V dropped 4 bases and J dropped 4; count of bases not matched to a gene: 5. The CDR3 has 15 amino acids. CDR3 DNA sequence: TGTGCCAGCAGTGGACTTGGGACTAGCGCAGATACGCAGTATTTT. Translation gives CASSGLGTSADTQYF.

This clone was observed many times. CDR3 bases: TGCAGTGCTAGCCCGGGAGCGGGTGAGCAGTTCTTC. It yields the protein CSASPGAGEQFF. The gene calls are TRBV20-1 and TRBJ2-1, with TRBD2 as a possible D gene (6 bases). The CDR3 is 12 residues long. V was shortened by 3 bases and J by 9 bases, with 12 bases between the two germline ends. Germline V gene sequence: CDR1 DFQATT, CDR2 SNEGSKA (reference sequence).

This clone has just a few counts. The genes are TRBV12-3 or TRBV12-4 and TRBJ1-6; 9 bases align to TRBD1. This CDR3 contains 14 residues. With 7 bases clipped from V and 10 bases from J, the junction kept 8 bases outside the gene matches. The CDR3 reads CASTSGQGWSPLHF. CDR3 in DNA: TGTGCCAGCACCTCGGGACAGGGTTGGTCACCCCTCCACTTT.